This TCR beta chain was captured in a study of shared clonotypes between healthy human individuals. TCRdb's table, derived via immunoSEQ multiplex PCR, lists solely in-frame clones and lacks some. The sample records fewer than 3 million clones, less than 95% being singletons. All the donors were Caucasian adults who lived in Nashville, Tennessee. Concerning this clone: What it binds is not known.

Study-level points and caveats: Roughly 5% of naive CD4 clonotypes were common to several donors.

The CDR3 loop spans 15 amino acids. The ends were cut back, 2 bases at V and 6 bases at J, with 14 bases in the middle. Germline CDR1 and CDR2: SEHNR and FQNEAQ (reference sequence). The sample was naive CD4+ T cells from PBMCs. Subset of the sample: CD45RA+ positively selected. The chain employs TRBV7-9 and TRBJ2-1; D is uncertain. The sequence derives from a man aged 18 to 35 in good health. Some clones in this sample may be carry-over from other donors' samples. In DNA form, the CDR3 reads TGTGCCAGCAGCTTACTCGCTGATTATTTCAATGAGCAGTTCTTC. This sequence encodes CASSLLADYFNEQFF.